A single sample gave rise to the 10 T cell receptor beta chains below, sequenced in a study of shared clonotypes between healthy human individuals. Terminally differentiated effector memory CD45RA+ cells were left out of the naive CD8 fraction, which was CD45RO-negative and positively selected for CCR7. Sequencing was performed with immunoSEQ multiplex PCR; in TCRdb, only in-frame clones are kept and a portion is missing. Here the sample spans more than 2 million clones, 80% to 95% being singletons. Sequencing was performed on naive CD8+ T cells from PBMCs. All receptors come from a man between 18 and 35 years old in good health. Some clones in this sample may be carry-over from other donors' samples.

This clone occurred once. The chain has TRBV7-8 and TRBJ2-1; TRBD2 aligns across 11 bases. CDR1 is SGHVS, CDR2 FQNEAQ, per germline. The length of the CDR3 is 18 residues. Trimming cost V 4 bases and J 9 bases; bases outside gene matches: 17. The CDR3 DNA is TGTGCCAGCAGCTCCCGGGCCAGCGGTAGCGGGAGGGCCCCTGAGCAGTTCTTC. It encodes CASSSRASGSGRAPEQFF.

This chain connects TRBV5-6 to TRBJ2-7, with D tentatively TRBD1 or TRBD2 (5 bases each). V lost 4 bases and J lost 2, with 13 bases in between. Germline V gives CDR1 SGHDT, CDR2 YYEEEE. The CDR3 contains 14 residues. As DNA, the CDR3 is TGTGCCAGCAGCGGGGGACGGGAAACCTACGAGCAGTACTTC. Its translation: CASSGGRETYEQYF.

Of note for this clone: This sample includes further DNA sequences coding for the same CDR3. The chain links TRBV7-2 to TRBJ2-7, with TRBD2 matching over 11 bases. V was clipped by 0 bases and J by 2 bases; unmatched bases: 0. This CDR3 has 15 amino acids. The germline V gene has CDR1 SGHTA and CDR2 FQGNSA. The CDR3 loop is CASSLASGGAYEQYF. Written as DNA, the CDR3 is TGTGCCAGCAGCTTAGCTAGCGGGGGGGCCTACGAGCAGTACTTC. The full variable domain, rest sourced from reference TRBV7-2 and TRBJ2-7, is GAGVSQSPSNKVTEKGKDVELRCDPISGHTALYWYRQSLGQGLEFLIYFQGNSAPDKSGLPSDRFSAERTGGSVSTLTIQRTQQEDSAVYLCASSLASGGAYEQYFGPGTRLTVT.

The V and J genes are TRBV28 and TRBJ2-7, with a weak D call TRBD2 (5 bases). The CDR3 sequence is 14 residues long. The germline CDR1 and CDR2 sequences are MDHEN and SYDVKM. V lost 4 bases and J lost 1, with 11 bases in between. CDR3 sequence reads: CASSWYEGSYEQYF. The CDR3, as DNA: TGTGCCAGCAGTTGGTATGAGGGTTCCTACGAGCAGTACTTC.

J is TRBJ1-3 and V is TRBV7-8, with TRBD1 as a possible D gene (5 bases). Germline lookup yields CDR1 SGHVS and CDR2 FQNEAQ. Trimming removed 4 bases from V and 4 bases from J, with 14 bases in between. The CDR3 covers 15 residues. CDR3 amino acids: CASSSGTGIGNTIYF. The CDR3, as DNA: TGTGCCAGCAGCTCCGGGACCGGCATCGGAAACACCATATATTTT.

The chain couples TRBV19 to TRBJ1-5; D is unclear. Germline V gene lookup returns CDR1 LNHDA and CDR2 SQIVND (reference sequence). The ends were cut back, 7 bases at V and 4 bases at J, with 11 bases in the middle. The CDR3 totals 13 residues. CDR3 region: CASTEGFNQPQHF. The CDR3 DNA sequence: TGTGCCAGTACAGAGGGATTTAATCAGCCCCAGCATTTT.

A single count supports this clone. V usage is TRBV10-3 and J usage is TRBJ2-1; a possible D gene is TRBD2 (6 bases). Per germline, CDR1 ENHRY and CDR2 SYGVKD. V shed 6 bases and J shed 6 bases, with 9 bases lying between them. The CDR3 runs 12 residues. The CDR3 sequence is CAIRGGLNEQFF. Here the CDR3 DNA reads TGTGCCATCAGGGGAGGTCTCAATGAGCAGTTCTTC.

The CDR3 loop reads CASSPEEESSYNEQFF. In nucleotides, the CDR3 is TGTGCCAGCAGCCCGGAGGAGGAAAGCTCCTACAATGAGCAGTTCTTC. The chain employs TRBV9 and TRBJ2-1; D possibly corresponds to TRBD2 (5 bases). The CDR3 is made up of 16 amino acids. The germline V gene has CDR1 SGDLS and CDR2 YYNGEE. The germline V and J ends were trimmed by 4 bases and 0 bases, with 14 bases remaining between them. Combining the CDR3 with reference TRBV9 and TRBJ2-1 gives the whole variable domain DSGVTQTPKHLITATGQRVTLRCSPRSGDLSVYWYQQSLDQGLQFLIQYYNGEERAKGNILERFSAQQFPDLHSELNLSSLELGDSALYFCASSPEEESSYNEQFFGPGTRLTVL.

The CDR3 DNA reads TGTGCCAGCAGCCGACTACCGCGGGCTAATGAAAAACTGTTTTTT. It yields the protein CASSRLPRANEKLFF. The V and J genes are TRBV7-9 and TRBJ1-4; unclear D gene. The CDR3 covers 15 residues. With 5 bases removed from V and 3 bases from J, the gap between germline ends came to 13 bases. Germline CDR1 SEHNR, CDR2 FQNEAQ (reference sequence). Using reference TRBV7-9 and TRBJ1-4 for the parts outside the CDR3, the full variable domain is DTGVSQNPRHKITKRGQNVTFRCDPISEHNRLYWYRQTLGQGPEFLTYFQNEAQLEKSRLLSDRFSAERPKGSFSTLEIQRTEQGDSAMYLCASSRLPRANEKLFFGSGTQLSVL.

The chain links TRBV5-6 to TRBJ2-4, with a possible D match to TRBD1 (6 bases). The CDR3 is 14 amino acids. Germline CDR1 is SGHDT and CDR2 is YYEEEE. The ends were cut back, 6 bases at V and 11 bases at J, with 21 bases in the middle. The CDR3 coding sequence is TGTGCCAGCAACCTTCGGCAGACCCCAGGGGTTCAGTACTTC. Translating it yields CASNLRQTPGVQYF.